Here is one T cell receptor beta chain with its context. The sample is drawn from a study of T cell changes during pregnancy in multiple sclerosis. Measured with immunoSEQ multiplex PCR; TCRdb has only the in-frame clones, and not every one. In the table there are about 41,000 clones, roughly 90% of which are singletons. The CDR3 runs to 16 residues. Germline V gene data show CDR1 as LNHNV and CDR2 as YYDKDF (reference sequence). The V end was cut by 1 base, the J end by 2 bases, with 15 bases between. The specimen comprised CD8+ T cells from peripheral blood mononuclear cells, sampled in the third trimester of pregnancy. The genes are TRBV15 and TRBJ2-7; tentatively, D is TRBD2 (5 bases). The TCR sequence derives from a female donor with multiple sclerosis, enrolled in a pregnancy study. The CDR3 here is CATSRGEGWLPYEQYF. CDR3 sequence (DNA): TGTGCCACCAGCAGAGGTGAGGGCTGGTTGCCCTACGAGCAGTACTTC. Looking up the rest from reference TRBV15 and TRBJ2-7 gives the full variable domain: DAMVIQNPRYQVTQFGKPVTLSCSQTLNHNVMYWYQQKSSQAPKLLFHYYDKDFNNEADTPDNFQSRRPNTSFCFLDIRSPGLGDTAMYLCATSRGEGWLPYEQYFGPGTRLTVT.